This TCR beta chain came from a study of early T cells in non-severe SARS-CoV-2 infection. Study-level results: Reliance on VDJdb matching favored anti-spike CD8 responses; private and CD4 specificities were missed.

Germline V gene sequence: CDR1 LGHNA, CDR2 YSLEER. The CDR3 has 15 amino acids. Trimming removed 3 bases from V and 0 bases from J, with 12 bases in between. This clonotype was counted at least ten times. Its specificity is not known. Using its own MiXCR run on the 5' RACE reads, TCRdb lists one record per CDR3 protein. The sample has roughly 34,000 distinct CDR3 sequences, approximately 7.1% seen once. The starting material was whole blood, obtained at baseline. This chain links TRBV4-3 with TRBJ2-7; possible D gene TRBD1, 6 bases. The receptor's source is an adult who was a healthcare worker with PCR-confirmed SARS-CoV-2 infection or an uninfected control (not recorded which). The DNA of the CDR3 is TGCGCCAGCAGCCACGGGACACTAAGCTCCTACGAGCAGTACTTC. Its translation: CASSHGTLSSYEQYF.